The rows below give T cell receptor beta chains drawn from one sample of a study of blood T cells in healthy people across ages. TCRdb re-derived calls from the 5' RACE reads in MiXCR, one entry per CDR3 protein. The sample consists of about 1.1 million distinct CDR3 sequences, 30% to 40% of them appearing once. Sequencing was done on a sample of blood. The receptor set was obtained from a young man in good health. The CDR3 runs from the conserved cysteine through the conserved F or W. Fields, in order: V gene, D gene, clone size, J gene, CDR3 protein, CDR3 DNA. The D gene is left open where the match is weak. Rows may omit the clone size; those that give it use once, few, many or a size class.

V gene: TRBV20-1
D gene: .
clone size: few
J gene: TRBJ1-6
CDR3 protein: CSARVDPRNSPLHF
CDR3 DNA: TGCAGTGCTAGAGTGGATCCCAGGAATTCACCCCTCCACTTT

V gene: TRBV28
D gene: .
clone size: .
J gene: TRBJ2-3
CDR3 protein: CASSPLLITDTQYF
CDR3 DNA: TGTGCCAGCAGTCCCCTGCTTATCACAGATACGCAGTATTTT

V gene: TRBV11-1
D gene: .
clone size: few
J gene: TRBJ2-5
CDR3 protein: CASSKGTGYLYQETQYF
CDR3 DNA: TGTGCCAGCAGCAAAGGGACCGGGTATTTGTACCAAGAGACCCAGTACTTC

V gene: TRBV13
D gene: TRBD1
clone size: once
J gene: TRBJ1-1
CDR3 protein: CASSFAGTGQPEAFF
CDR3 DNA: TGTGCCAGCAGCTTCGCCGGGACAGGGCAACCTGAAGCTTTCTTT

V gene: TRBV4-1
D gene: .
clone size: .
J gene: TRBJ1-4
CDR3 protein: CASSQDPSVTNEKLFF
CDR3 DNA: TGCGCCAGCAGCCAAGATCCGAGCGTAACTAATGAAAAACTGTTTTTT

V gene: TRBV27
D gene: TRBD2
clone size: .
J gene: TRBJ2-1
CDR3 protein: CASSLGPSGNYNEQFF
CDR3 DNA: TGTGCCAGCAGTTTAGGGCCTAGCGGTAACTACAATGAGCAGTTCTTC

V gene: TRBV12-3/TRBV12-4
D gene: TRBD1
clone size: once
J gene: TRBJ1-1
CDR3 protein: CASRPGTEGEGNTEAFF
CDR3 DNA: TGTGCCAGCAGACCCGGGACAGAAGGAGAGGGCAACACTGAAGCTTTCTTT

V gene: TRBV28
D gene: .
clone size: few
J gene: TRBJ2-1
CDR3 protein: CASSSKRWVGNEQFF
CDR3 DNA: TGTGCCAGCAGTTCTAAGCGGTGGGTTGGGAATGAGCAGTTCTTC

V gene: TRBV7-2
D gene: .
clone size: few
J gene: TRBJ2-5
CDR3 protein: CASSTSGTVAQETQYF
CDR3 DNA: TGTGCCAGCAGTACAAGCGGGACAGTCGCACAAGAGACCCAGTACTTC

V gene: TRBV20-1
D gene: .
clone size: .
J gene: TRBJ1-1
CDR3 protein: CSARDRQTDKYTEAFF
CDR3 DNA: TGCAGTGCTAGAGACAGGCAGACAGATAAGTACACTGAAGCTTTCTTT

V gene: TRBV20-1
D gene: .
clone size: many
J gene: TRBJ1-2
CDR3 protein: CSAGPTGAYGYTF
CDR3 DNA: TGCAGTGCTGGGCCTACAGGAGCCTATGGCTACACCTTC

V gene: TRBV2
D gene: TRBD1
clone size: few
J gene: TRBJ1-4
CDR3 protein: CASRGTGAEKLFF
CDR3 DNA: TGTGCCAGCAGGGGGACAGGGGCTGAAAAACTGTTTTTT

V gene: TRBV25-1
D gene: .
clone size: many
J gene: TRBJ1-2
CDR3 protein: CASTDTYYGYTF
CDR3 DNA: TGTGCCAGCACGGACACTTACTATGGCTACACCTTC

V gene: TRBV4-1
D gene: TRBD1
clone size: .
J gene: TRBJ1-1
CDR3 protein: CASSHPRQGLNTEAFF
CDR3 DNA: TGCGCCAGCAGCCATCCCCGACAGGGCTTGAACACTGAAGCTTTCTTT

V gene: TRBV12-3/TRBV12-4
D gene: .
clone size: .
J gene: TRBJ1-1
CDR3 protein: CASSFVETEAFF
CDR3 DNA: TGTGCCAGCAGTTTCGTGGAAACTGAAGCTTTCTTT

V gene: TRBV7-9
D gene: .
clone size: .
J gene: TRBJ1-2
CDR3 protein: CAGSSREGVSGYTF
CDR3 DNA: TGTGCCGGCAGCTCCCGAGAGGGGGTTAGTGGCTACACCTTC

V gene: TRBV28
D gene: TRBD1
clone size: .
J gene: TRBJ1-1
CDR3 protein: CASSWGQDCGSFF
CDR3 DNA: TGTGCCAGCAGTTGGGGACAGGACTGCGGATCTTTCTTT

V gene: TRBV20-1
D gene: TRBD1
clone size: .
J gene: TRBJ2-1
CDR3 protein: CSARGVPGTGVVLQETQFF
CDR3 DNA: TGCAGTGCTAGAGGTGTACCCGGGACAGGGGTCGTTCTACAAGAGACCCAGTTCTTC

V gene: TRBV29-1
D gene: TRBD2
clone size: .
J gene: TRBJ2-1
CDR3 protein: CSVDVAGGEQFF
CDR3 DNA: TGCAGCGTTGACGTAGCGGGGGGGGAGCAGTTCTTC

V gene: TRBV27
D gene: TRBD2
clone size: few
J gene: TRBJ2-5
CDR3 protein: CASSPKRGGGETQYF
CDR3 DNA: TGTGCCAGCAGCCCGAAGCGGGGGGGCGGAGAGACCCAGTACTTC

V gene: TRBV7-2
D gene: TRBD1
clone size: .
J gene: TRBJ2-7
CDR3 protein: CASSLRGQPNNEQYF
CDR3 DNA: TGTGCCAGCAGCTTAAGGGGACAGCCTAACAATGAGCAGTACTTC

V gene: TRBV10-3
D gene: TRBD1
clone size: .
J gene: TRBJ1-5
CDR3 protein: CAISDRTGSDQPQHF
CDR3 DNA: TGTGCCATCAGTGATAGGACAGGGAGCGATCAGCCCCAGCATTTT

V gene: TRBV7-2
D gene: TRBD2
clone size: .
J gene: TRBJ2-1
CDR3 protein: CASSLRAGEYNEQFF
CDR3 DNA: TGTGCCAGCAGCTTAAGAGCGGGGGAGTACAATGAGCAGTTCTTC

V gene: TRBV5-4
D gene: TRBD1
clone size: .
J gene: TRBJ2-1
CDR3 protein: CASSLKQGFNEQFF
CDR3 DNA: TGTGCCAGCAGCTTGAAACAGGGGTTCAATGAGCAGTTCTTC

V gene: TRBV4-1
D gene: .
clone size: .
J gene: TRBJ1-1
CDR3 protein: CASSPKVWGLNTEAFF
CDR3 DNA: TGCGCCAGCAGCCCCAAAGTATGGGGGCTGAACACTGAAGCTTTCTTT

V gene: TRBV4-3
D gene: .
clone size: few
J gene: TRBJ1-2
CDR3 protein: CASSRETGNGYTF
CDR3 DNA: TGCGCCAGCAGCCGAGAAACAGGGAATGGCTACACCTTC

V gene: TRBV29-1
D gene: .
clone size: few
J gene: TRBJ1-1
CDR3 protein: CSVEVGGFMNTEAFF
CDR3 DNA: TGCAGCGTTGAGGTTGGGGGTTTCATGAACACTGAAGCTTTCTTT

V gene: TRBV5-1
D gene: .
clone size: .
J gene: TRBJ2-3
CDR3 protein: CASSPDGLLKTDTQYF
CDR3 DNA: TGCGCCAGCAGCCCGGACGGACTGTTGAAGACAGATACGCAGTATTTT

V gene: TRBV6-2/TRBV6-3
D gene: TRBD2
clone size: once
J gene: TRBJ2-1
CDR3 protein: CASSYGPSIAGRLEQFF
CDR3 DNA: TGTGCCAGCAGTTACGGCCCCTCAATAGCGGGTCGCCTTGAGCAGTTCTTC

V gene: TRBV19
D gene: .
clone size: .
J gene: TRBJ2-2
CDR3 protein: CASSPSRIGELFF
CDR3 DNA: TGTGCCAGTAGTCCCTCTCGAATAGGGGAGCTGTTTTTT

V gene: TRBV20-1
D gene: .
clone size: .
J gene: TRBJ2-1
CDR3 protein: CSAIGWALNEQFF
CDR3 DNA: TGCAGTGCTATCGGGTGGGCCCTCAATGAGCAGTTCTTC

V gene: TRBV2
D gene: .
clone size: .
J gene: TRBJ2-1
CDR3 protein: CASGYRTPEYNEQFF
CDR3 DNA: TGTGCCAGCGGATACAGAACGCCTGAGTACAATGAGCAGTTCTTC

V gene: TRBV6-2/TRBV6-3
D gene: TRBD1
clone size: once
J gene: TRBJ1-1
CDR3 protein: CASRGTESCEAFF
CDR3 DNA: TGTGCCAGCAGGGGGACAGAGAGTTGTGAAGCTTTCTTT

V gene: TRBV20-1
D gene: TRBD1
clone size: .
J gene: TRBJ1-6
CDR3 protein: CSAIPSGQSSPLHF
CDR3 DNA: TGCAGTGCTATTCCCTCGGGACAGTCTTCACCCCTCCACTTT

V gene: TRBV5-6
D gene: TRBD1
clone size: few
J gene: TRBJ1-6
CDR3 protein: CASSPGTGRYNSPLHF
CDR3 DNA: TGTGCCAGCAGCCCTGGGACAGGGAGATATAATTCACCCCTCCACTTT

V gene: TRBV5-1
D gene: .
clone size: .
J gene: TRBJ1-6
CDR3 protein: CASSLGGRMNSPLHF
CDR3 DNA: TGCGCCAGCAGTCTGGGGGGCCGGATGAATTCACCCCTCCACTTT

V gene: TRBV2
D gene: TRBD2
clone size: few
J gene: TRBJ2-3
CDR3 protein: CASSGGLVNSDTQYF
CDR3 DNA: TGTGCCAGCAGTGGCGGACTAGTAAATTCAGATACGCAGTATTTT

V gene: TRBV12-3/TRBV12-4
D gene: TRBD2
clone size: .
J gene: TRBJ2-3
CDR3 protein: CASSPYLAGGKTDTQYF
CDR3 DNA: TGTGCCAGCAGTCCATACCTAGCGGGGGGGAAAACAGATACGCAGTATTTT

V gene: TRBV12-3/TRBV12-4
D gene: .
clone size: .
J gene: TRBJ1-2
CDR3 protein: CASGRAPRYGYTF
CDR3 DNA: TGTGCCAGCGGGAGGGCCCCTCGCTATGGCTACACCTTC

V gene: TRBV6-5
D gene: .
clone size: .
J gene: TRBJ1-5
CDR3 protein: CASSYSSGGNQPQHF
CDR3 DNA: TGTGCCAGCAGTTACTCGAGTGGCGGCAATCAGCCCCAGCATTTT

V gene: TRBV29-1
D gene: .
clone size: .
J gene: TRBJ2-5
CDR3 protein: CSVGAPKETQYF
CDR3 DNA: TGCAGCGTTGGGGCCCCGAAAGAGACCCAGTACTTC

V gene: TRBV2
D gene: .
clone size: .
J gene: TRBJ2-7
CDR3 protein: CASREKGSHEQYF
CDR3 DNA: TGTGCCAGCCGGGAGAAGGGTTCTCACGAGCAGTACTTC

V gene: TRBV20-1
D gene: .
clone size: .
J gene: TRBJ2-7
CDR3 protein: CSARPMIGSGEQYF
CDR3 DNA: TGCAGTGCTAGACCTATGATCGGGAGCGGCGAGCAGTACTTC

V gene: TRBV15
D gene: .
clone size: few
J gene: TRBJ1-2
CDR3 protein: CATSRGGQAYGYTF
CDR3 DNA: TGTGCCACCAGCAGAGGAGGGCAGGCGTATGGCTACACCTTC